The 26 T cell receptor beta chains presented below share a single source sample, sequenced in a study of T cell changes during pregnancy in multiple sclerosis (dated by TCRdb to about 2019). The library was built by means of the immunoSEQ multiplex PCR assay. TCRdb retrieved this table from immuneACCESS and kept in-frame rearrangements only. Not all clones are present; in checked studies, unresolved V genes account for under half, and no reason is known for the remainder. For this sample the table gives fewer than 55,000 clones, of which almost 90% were detected only once. The top ten clonotypes cover 4.5% to 5.5% of the sample. This sample comprised peripheral blood, obtained in the second trimester of pregnancy. These receptors were collected from a female donor in good health, enrolled as a control in a pregnancy study.

The chain joins TRBV19 to TRBJ1-2; TRBD1 matches 7 bases. The CDR3 spans 15 residues. CDR1 is LNHDA and CDR2 is SQIVND in the germline V gene (reference sequence). The V and J ends lost 4 bases and 1 base, in that order; junction bases with no gene match: 6. CDR3 region: CASSTQGNSNYGYTF. The CDR3 DNA is TGTGCCAGTAGTACACAGGGGAACAGTAACTATGGCTACACCTTC.

The genes are TRBV19 and TRBJ1-5; possibly TRBD1 for D (5 bases). Germline CDR1 reads LNHDA; CDR2 reads SQIVND (reference sequence). The CDR3 length is 14 residues. V was clipped by 7 bases and J by 2 bases, with 12 bases between them. This CDR3 reads CASTRSGGNQPQHF. CDR3 nucleotides: TGTGCCAGTACCCGGTCGGGGGGCAATCAGCCCCAGCATTTT.

The rearrangement uses TRBV7-8 and TRBJ2-3, with a tentative D call TRBD2 (6 bases). Germline V CDR1 and CDR2: SGHVS, FQNEAQ. Trimming took 3 bases from V and 5 from J, leaving 9 bases between them. The CDR3 runs to 13 residues. CDR3 protein: CASSFTRGDTQYF. In DNA, the CDR3 is TGTGCCAGCAGCTTTACGCGGGGAGATACGCAGTATTTT.

The chain employs TRBV6-1 and TRBJ2-7; 9 bases are shared with TRBD1. V was pared by 6 bases and J by 2 bases, with 5 bases of the junction left unmatched. The germline V gene has CDR1 MNHNS and CDR2 SASEGT. This CDR3 has 14 residues. The CDR3 spells CASRGGQGAYEQYF. CDR3 DNA: TGTGCCAGCAGGGGGGGACAGGGAGCCTACGAGCAGTACTTC.

The CDR3 loop reads CGSKSSGNTEAFF. CDR3 DNA: TGTGGTTCCAAAAGCTCTGGGAACACTGAAGCTTTCTTT. This chain joins TRBV19 and TRBJ1-1, with unresolved D. Germline CDR1 reads LNHDA; CDR2 reads SQIVND (reference sequence). The CDR3 totals 13 residues.

The CDR3 region is CASSLESSYNEQFF. CDR3 in DNA: TGTGCCAGCAGCTTAGAGAGCTCCTACAATGAGCAGTTCTTC. The chain combines TRBV5-4 with TRBJ2-1; D is undetermined. The CDR3 is made up of 14 amino acids. The V gene lost 2 bases and the J gene lost 0 bases, with 6 bases spanning the gap. Germline-derived CDR1 and CDR2 are SGHNT and YYREEE (reference sequence).

Only a few counts were recorded for this clone. The chain joins TRBV5-1 to TRBJ2-5; no firm D call. The germline V gene encodes CDR1 SGHRS and CDR2 YFSETQ. Trimming took off 2 bases at V and 2 bases at J, with 13 bases between the two ends. CDR3 length: 15 amino acids. CDR3 amino acids: CASSLGDSAQETQYF. CDR3 DNA sequence: TGCGCCAGCAGCTTAGGCGACTCAGCTCAAGAGACCCAGTACTTC. The whole variable domain, filled in from reference TRBV5-1 and TRBJ2-5, reads KAGVTQTPRYLIKTRGQQVTLSCSPISGHRSVSWYQQTPGQGLQFLFEYFSETQRNKGNFPGRFSGRQFSNSRSEMNVSTLELGDSALYLCASSLGDSAQETQYFGPGTRLLVL.

The V gene is TRBV30, the J gene TRBJ1-5; TRBD1 might be the D (6 bases). Trimming removed 2 bases from V and 0 bases from J, with 11 bases in between. The CDR3 runs to 15 residues. Germline V lookup: CDR1 GTSNPN, CDR2 SVGIG (reference sequence). In DNA, the CDR3 is TGTGCCTGGAGTAGGGGGTTGCATAGCAATCAGCCCCAGCATTTT. It codes for CAWSRGLHSNQPQHF.

J is TRBJ2-6 and V is TRBV7-2, with unresolved D. Germline values: CDR1 SGHTA, CDR2 FQGNSA. This CDR3 is 13 amino acids long. V lost 9 bases and J lost 4, with 10 bases in between. The CDR3 here is CASDPRGANVLTF. Here the CDR3 DNA reads TGTGCCAGTGATCCTCGGGGGGCCAACGTCCTGACTTTC.

The chain is built from TRBV6-1 and TRBJ1-2; D gene uncertain. Germline CDR1 and CDR2: MNHNS and SASEGT. V lost 3 bases, J lost 4 bases, and 9 bases lay in between. This CDR3 spans 13 amino acids. CDR3 amino acids: CASSEPGGYGYTF. DNA of the CDR3: TGTGCCAGCAGTGAGCCGGGTGGCTATGGCTACACCTTC.

The chain has TRBV2 and TRBJ1-1; D gene uncertain. With 4 bases removed from V and 3 bases from J, the gap between germline ends came to 12 bases. The germline CDR1 and CDR2 sequences are SNHLY and FYNNEI. The CDR3 loop spans 14 amino acids. The CDR3 sequence is CASSVQARDTEAFF. DNA of the CDR3: TGTGCCAGCAGTGTGCAAGCCCGAGACACTGAAGCTTTCTTT.

The chain is built from TRBV5-1 and TRBJ2-1, with 8 bases aligning to TRBD2. This CDR3 is built from 14 residues. CDR1 is SGHRS, CDR2 YFSETQ, per germline. V was pared by 7 bases and J by 6 bases, with 9 bases of the junction left unmatched. CDR3 nucleotides: TGCGCCAGCTCCCCGGGACTAGTGGGCAATGAGCAGTTCTTC. Its translation is CASSPGLVGNEQFF. Based on the CDR3 plus reference TRBV5-1 and TRBJ2-1, the full variable domain is KAGVTQTPRYLIKTRGQQVTLSCSPISGHRSVSWYQQTPGQGLQFLFEYFSETQRNKGNFPGRFSGRQFSNSRSEMNVSTLELGDSALYLCASSPGLVGNEQFFGPGTRLTVL.

V gene TRBV18 combines with J gene TRBJ1-3; tentatively, D is TRBD1 (5 bases). CDR3 length: 17 residues. Germline-derived CDR1 and CDR2 are KGHSH and LQKENI. V was cut by 5 bases and J by 0 bases, with 17 bases left in between. The CDR3 DNA follows: TGTGCCAGCTCATACCGCCCCACAGGAAGCTCTGGAAACACCATATATTTT. It translates to CASSYRPTGSSGNTIYF.

The V gene is TRBV14, the J gene TRBJ2-6, with D perhaps matching TRBD1 (5 bases). The CDR3 totals 16 residues. Germline V gene sequence: CDR1 SGHDN, CDR2 FVKESK. V gave up 1 base and J gave up 4 bases, with 11 bases separating them. CDR3 bases: TGTGCCAGCAGCCAAGCTGGTTGGGGCGGGGCCAACGTCCTGACTTTC. This translates into CASSQAGWGGANVLTF.

This chain connects TRBV30 to TRBJ2-7; D possibly corresponds to TRBD1 (5 bases). Trimming cost V 3 bases and J 4 bases, with 10 bases left between them. This CDR3 region has 12 residues. CDR1 GTSNPN and CDR2 SVGIG come from the germline V gene (reference sequence). The CDR3 loop reads CAWSARGYEQYF. The CDR3 DNA reads TGTGCCTGGAGCGCAAGGGGATACGAGCAGTACTTC.

The V gene is TRBV27, the J gene TRBJ1-1; 8 nucleotides align to TRBD1. The J segment lost 1 base and the V segment lost 3 bases, leaving 1 base of the junction unmatched. The CDR3 length is 14 residues. The germline V gene encodes CDR1 MNHEY and CDR2 SMNVEV (reference sequence). CDR3 nucleotides: TGTGCCAGCAGTTTTCAGGGGGCGAACACTGAAGCTTTCTTT. Translating gives CASSFQGANTEAFF.

The chain couples TRBV5-1 to TRBJ1-1; D gene ambiguous. This CDR3 is 13 amino acids long. Germline CDR1 and CDR2: SGHRS and YFSETQ. The ends were cut back, 4 bases at V and 0 bases at J, with 7 bases in the middle. The CDR3 loop is CASSARLNTEAFF. The CDR3 nucleotides read TGCGCCAGCAGCGCCAGGTTGAACACTGAAGCTTTCTTT.

The chain uses TRBV5-1 and TRBJ1-4, with D tentatively TRBD1 (5 bases). The germline V gene has CDR1 SGHRS and CDR2 YFSETQ. The V end was cut by 0 bases, the J end by 10 bases, with 16 bases between. There are 15 residues in the CDR3. CDR3 sequence (DNA): TGCGCCAGCAGCTTGGCCGGGCAGGGTGCGGCAAAACTGTTTTTT. Protein: CASSLAGQGAAKLFF.

V and J are TRBV7-2 and TRBJ1-2; 9 positions agree with TRBD1. With V trimmed by 4 bases and J by 4 bases, 7 bases remained unmatched. The CDR3 consists of 15 residues. Per germline, CDR1 SGHTA and CDR2 FQGNSA. The CDR3 sequence: CASSYRTGGFYGYTF. In DNA form, the CDR3 reads TGTGCCAGCAGCTACCGCACAGGGGGCTTCTATGGCTACACCTTC.

The V gene is TRBV27, the J gene TRBJ2-7; tentatively, D is TRBD1 (6 bases). With 4 bases removed from V and 2 bases from J, the gap between germline ends came to 6 bases. The CDR3 covers 12 residues. Germline CDR1 and CDR2: MNHEY and SMNVEV (reference sequence). In DNA form, the CDR3 reads TGTGCCAGCAGTTCAGGGGCCTACGAGCAGTACTTC. Translating it yields CASSSGAYEQYF.

The chain uses TRBV5-1 and TRBJ2-1; maybe TRBD2 (6 bases). CDR3 length: 13 residues. The ends were cut back, 4 bases at V and 8 bases at J, with 13 bases in the middle. Germline V lookup: CDR1 SGHRS, CDR2 YFSETQ. The CDR3 sequence is CASSTRLVYEQFF. DNA for the CDR3: TGCGCCAGCAGCACCCGACTAGTCTATGAGCAGTTCTTC.

The chain links TRBV7-9 to TRBJ2-7; 8 positions agree with TRBD1. This CDR3 region has 15 residues. The germline V gene encodes CDR1 SEHNR and CDR2 FQNEAQ (reference sequence). Trimming at V came to 1 base and at J to 0 bases, leaving 2 bases not matched to a gene. For the CDR3, the DNA is TGTGCCAGCAGCTTAGGACAGGGGAGCTCCTACGAGCAGTACTTC. Its translation: CASSLGQGSSYEQYF.

CDR3 amino acids: CATSRDGVDRVFFQETQYF. DNA for the CDR3: TGTGCCACCAGCAGAGACGGAGTTGACAGGGTGTTTTTCCAAGAGACCCAGTACTTC. The J gene is TRBJ2-5, the V gene TRBV15, with 7 positions matching TRBD1. The CDR3 extends over 19 amino acids. The J segment lost 1 base and the V segment lost 0 bases, leaving 14 bases of the junction unmatched. Germline CDR1 and CDR2: LNHNV and YYDKDF (reference sequence).

The chain joins TRBV12-5 to TRBJ2-1; D is perhaps TRBD1 (6 bases). The V end lost 4 bases, the J end lost 0 bases, and 7 bases lay between the germline ends. CDR3 length: 14 amino acids. Germline CDR1 and CDR2: LGHNT and FRNRAP. The CDR3 here is CASGSGDSYNEQFF. The CDR3 DNA reads TGTGCTAGTGGTTCAGGGGACTCCTACAATGAGCAGTTCTTC. The variable domain in full, with the rest retrieved from reference TRBV12-5 and TRBJ2-1, is DARVTQTPRHKVTEMGQEVTMRCQPILGHNTVFWYRQTMMQGLELLAYFRNRAPLDDSGMPKDRFSAEMPDATLATLKIQPSEPRDSAVYFCASGSGDSYNEQFFGPGTRLTVL.

V usage is TRBV7-9 and J usage is TRBJ2-7, with 15 bases that match TRBD2. CDR1 is SEHNR, CDR2 FQNEAQ, per germline (reference sequence). This CDR3 is 14 amino acids long. Trimming at V came to 5 bases and at J to 6 bases, leaving 2 bases not matched to a gene. The CDR3 bases are TGTGCCAGCAGCAGGACTAGCGGGAGGGCCGAGCAGTACTTC. The encoded protein is CASSRTSGRAEQYF. The full variable domain, its missing parts supplied by reference TRBV7-9 and TRBJ2-7, is DTGVSQNPRHKITKRGQNVTFRCDPISEHNRLYWYRQTLGQGPEFLTYFQNEAQLEKSRLLSDRFSAERPKGSFSTLEIQRTEQGDSAMYLCASSRTSGRAEQYFGPGTRLTVT.

The chain uses TRBV6-6 and TRBJ1-3; TRBD1 matches 7 bases. V was clipped by 7 bases and J by 3 bases; unmatched bases: 12. CDR3 length: 16 residues. CDR1 and CDR2 from the germline V gene are MNHNY and SVGAGI (reference sequence). The chain's CDR3 is CASIGTGVSRGNTIYF. CDR3 sequence (DNA): TGTGCCAGCATTGGTACAGGGGTTTCACGTGGAAACACCATATATTTT.